The source of this T cell receptor (beta chain) is a study of blood T cells in healthy people across ages. Study-level points and caveats: With age, beta diversity per million T cells declined roughly linearly, significantly by approximately 41.

Germline assignment: CDR1 SGHTA and CDR2 FQGNSA. V was shortened by 7 bases and J by 10 bases, with 15 bases between the two germline ends. The CDR3 totals 12 residues. Comment on this clonotype: Its target is unknown.

It was with a sample-barcoded 5' primer and a J-beta primer mix that a second PCR of roughly 7 to 12 cycles was run. A tag from a template-switch adaptor with 12 random nucleotides marked each cDNA molecule. TCRdb reanalysed the 5' RACE reads using MiXCR and keeps one entry per CDR3 protein. The repertoire holds 700,000 to 950,000 distinct CDR3 sequences, with around 46% as singletons. Donor samples were obtained from healthy Caucasian individuals from Russia, aged about 6 to 100. No fewer than 6 million PBMCs went into each sample. The sequence came from a woman aged 55-75 years in good health. The sample was blood. V and J are TRBV7-2 and TRBJ2-3, with D possibly being TRBD2 (5 bases). CDR3 loop: CASTSRESAQYF. CDR3 nucleotide sequence: TGTGCCAGCACCAGTAGGGAGTCAGCGCAGTATTTT.